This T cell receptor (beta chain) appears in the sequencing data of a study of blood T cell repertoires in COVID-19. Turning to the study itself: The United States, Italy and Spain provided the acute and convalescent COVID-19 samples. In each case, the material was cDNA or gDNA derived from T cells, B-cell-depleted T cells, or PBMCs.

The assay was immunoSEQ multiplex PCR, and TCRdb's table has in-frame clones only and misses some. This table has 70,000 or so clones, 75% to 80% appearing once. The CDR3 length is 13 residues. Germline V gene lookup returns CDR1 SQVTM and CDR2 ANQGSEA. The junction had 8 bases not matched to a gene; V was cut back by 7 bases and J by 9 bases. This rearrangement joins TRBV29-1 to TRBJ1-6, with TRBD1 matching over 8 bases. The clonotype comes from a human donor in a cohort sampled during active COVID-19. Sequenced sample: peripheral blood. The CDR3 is CSGTGYKGSPLHF. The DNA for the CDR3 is TGCAGCGGGACAGGGTATAAGGGTTCACCCCTCCACTTT.